These T cell receptor beta chains were read from a single sample in a study of T cells in Graves' hyperthyroidism and ophthalmopathy. TCRdb recomputed calls from the multiplex PCR reads with MiXCR, one row per CDR3 protein. Of some 530,000 distinct CDR3 sequences in the sample, roughly 22% are singletons; the top ten hold less than 65%. Sequencing was done on a sample of blood. These TCRs come from a woman between 65 and 79 years old with Graves' ophthalmopathy. The CDR3 runs from the conserved cysteine through the conserved F or W. D genes are given only for firm matches. Expanded clones get a size class; other rows say once, few or many, or leave the size out.

CDR3aa: CASSPQGLAGFNEQFF
CDR3nt: TGTGCCAGCAGCCCCCAGGGACTAGCGGGGTTCAATGAGCAGTTCTTC
d_gene: TRBD2
abundance: NA
v_gene: TRBV3-1
j_gene: TRBJ2-1
len: 16

CDR3aa: CASSLRSDGYEQYF
CDR3nt: TGCGCCAGCAGCTTAAGGAGTGATGGGTACGAGCAGTACTTC
d_gene: NA
abundance: many
v_gene: TRBV5-1
j_gene: TRBJ2-7
len: 14

CDR3aa: CASSLSGGPYEQYF
CDR3nt: TGTGCCAGCAGTTTAAGTGGGGGGCCCTACGAGCAGTACTTC
d_gene: NA
abundance: few
v_gene: TRBV28
j_gene: TRBJ2-7
len: 14

CDR3aa: CASSSGARWRTYNEQFF
CDR3nt: TGTGCCAGCAGCTCGGGAGCACGGTGGAGGACCTACAATGAGCAGTTCTTC
d_gene: NA
abundance: many
v_gene: TRBV28
j_gene: TRBJ2-1
len: 17

CDR3aa: CASTRTSEYNEQFF
CDR3nt: TGTGCCAGCACCCGGACTAGCGAATACAATGAGCAGTTCTTC
d_gene: TRBD2
abundance: NA
v_gene: TRBV6-1
j_gene: TRBJ2-1
len: 14

CDR3aa: CASSLGSGRGWDTEAFF
CDR3nt: TGCGCCAGCAGCTTGGGCTCCGGGAGGGGTTGGGACACTGAAGCTTTCTTT
d_gene: NA
abundance: few
v_gene: TRBV5-1
j_gene: TRBJ1-1
len: 17

CDR3aa: CASSGTGMATQYF
CDR3nt: TGCGCCAGCAGTGGGACGGGTATGGCGACCCAGTACTTC
d_gene: NA
abundance: few
v_gene: TRBV10-1
j_gene: TRBJ2-5
len: 13

CDR3aa: CASSAGTTQNNEQFF
CDR3nt: TGCGCCAGCAGTGCCGGGACTACTCAAAACAATGAGCAGTTCTTC
d_gene: TRBD2
abundance: few
v_gene: TRBV10-1
j_gene: TRBJ2-1
len: 15

CDR3aa: CASSLAGGIEKLFF
CDR3nt: TGTGCCAGCAGTTTGGCAGGGGGCATTGAAAAACTGTTTTTT
d_gene: TRBD1
abundance: NA
v_gene: TRBV28
j_gene: TRBJ1-4
len: 14

CDR3aa: CASSQLGEQYF
CDR3nt: TGTGCCAGCAGCCAACTCGGGGAGCAGTACTTC
d_gene: NA
abundance: many
v_gene: TRBV3-1
j_gene: TRBJ2-7
len: 11

CDR3aa: CASSYSTGELFF
CDR3nt: TGTGCCAGCAGTTACTCGACCGGGGAGCTGTTTTTT
d_gene: NA
abundance: NA
v_gene: TRBV6-2/TRBV6-3
j_gene: TRBJ2-2
len: 12

CDR3aa: CASSYPGEYGYTF
CDR3nt: TGTGCCAGCAGTTATCCAGGAGAGTATGGCTACACCTTC
d_gene: NA
abundance: few
v_gene: TRBV6-9
j_gene: TRBJ1-2
len: 13

CDR3aa: CASSSPGQKGAYEQYF
CDR3nt: TGTGCCAGCAGCTCGCCCGGACAAAAAGGCGCCTACGAGCAGTACTTC
d_gene: NA
abundance: many
v_gene: TRBV7-8
j_gene: TRBJ2-7
len: 16

CDR3aa: CASAYRSTNEKLFF
CDR3nt: TGTGCCAGCGCCTACAGATCAACTAATGAAAAACTGTTTTTT
d_gene: NA
abundance: many
v_gene: TRBV12-3/TRBV12-4
j_gene: TRBJ1-4
len: 14

CDR3aa: CSARDLERAGISYEQYF
CDR3nt: TGCAGTGCTAGAGACCTCGAAAGAGCGGGCATCTCCTACGAGCAGTACTTC
d_gene: NA
abundance: few
v_gene: TRBV20-1
j_gene: TRBJ2-7
len: 17

CDR3aa: CASSRDRGAGGYTF
CDR3nt: TGTGCCAGTAGTAGGGACAGGGGTGCTGGTGGCTACACCTTC
d_gene: TRBD1
abundance: NA
v_gene: TRBV19
j_gene: TRBJ1-2
len: 14